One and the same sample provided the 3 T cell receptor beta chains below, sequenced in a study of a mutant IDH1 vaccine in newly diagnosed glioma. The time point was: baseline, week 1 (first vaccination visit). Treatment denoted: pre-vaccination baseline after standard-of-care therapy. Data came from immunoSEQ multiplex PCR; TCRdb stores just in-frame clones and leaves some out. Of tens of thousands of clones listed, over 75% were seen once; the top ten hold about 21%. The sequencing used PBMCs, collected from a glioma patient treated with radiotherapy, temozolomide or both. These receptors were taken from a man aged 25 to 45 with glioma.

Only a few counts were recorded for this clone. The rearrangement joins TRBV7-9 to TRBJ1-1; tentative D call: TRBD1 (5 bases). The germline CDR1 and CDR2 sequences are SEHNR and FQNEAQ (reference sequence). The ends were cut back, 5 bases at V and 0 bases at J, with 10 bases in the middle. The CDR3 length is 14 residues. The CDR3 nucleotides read TGTGCCAGCAGCGTGCAGGGAATGAACACTGAAGCTTTCTTT. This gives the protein CASSVQGMNTEAFF. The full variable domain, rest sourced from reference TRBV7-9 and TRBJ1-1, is DTGVSQNPRHKITKRGQNVTFRCDPISEHNRLYWYRQTLGQGPEFLTYFQNEAQLEKSRLLSDRFSAERPKGSFSTLEIQRTEQGDSAMYLCASSVQGMNTEAFFGQGTRLTVV.

CDR3 sequence: CASSVVGGDQETQYF. In DNA form, the CDR3 reads TGTGCCAGCAGCGTAGTTGGGGGGGACCAAGAGACCCAGTACTTC. The chain joins TRBV9 to TRBJ2-5; 7 bases are shared with TRBD2. The CDR3 has 15 amino acids. Germline CDR1 and CDR2: SGDLS and YYNGEE. The V gene end was trimmed by 0 bases and the J gene end by 0 bases; junction bases not matched to a gene: 2.

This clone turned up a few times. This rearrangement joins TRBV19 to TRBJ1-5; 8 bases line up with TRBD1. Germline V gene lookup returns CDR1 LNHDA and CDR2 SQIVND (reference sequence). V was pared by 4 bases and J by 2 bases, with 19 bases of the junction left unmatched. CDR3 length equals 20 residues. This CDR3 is CASSTIRRGLVKVGNQPQHF. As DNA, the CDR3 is TGTGCCAGTAGTACCATTCGCAGGGGGCTGGTAAAAGTAGGCAATCAGCCCCAGCATTTT.